This T cell receptor (beta chain) was found in a study of T cells after posttransplantation cyclophosphamide. This clone was observed many times. Its antigen is currently unknown. Overall study findings and caveats: Later post-transplant blood repertoires were often dominated by donor CD8+ memory clones. Recipient CMV seropositivity and CMV reactivation strongly tracked TRB clonality.

Measured with immunoSEQ multiplex PCR; TCRdb has only the in-frame clones, and not every one. Listed for the sample are around 44,000 clones, none seen a single time. Sample: PBMCs. The clonotype comes from a middle-aged man in good health, CMV-negative, and a related stem cell transplant donor.

The CDR3 protein is CASSQPGLRDTQYF. In DNA form, the CDR3 reads TGTGCCAGCAGTCAACCGGGACTCCGAGATACGCAGTATTTT. The V call is TRBV7-2, the J call TRBJ2-3; D might be TRBD2 (6 bases). The CDR3 is 14 residues long. V dropped 6 bases and J dropped 5 bases, with 15 bases sitting between them. CDR1 is SGHTA, CDR2 FQGNSA, per germline. The full variable domain, in which reference TRBV7-2 and TRBJ2-3 provide the parts outside the CDR3, is GAGVSQSPSNKVTEKGKDVELRCDPISGHTALYWYRQSLGQGLEFLIYFQGNSAPDKSGLPSDRFSAERTGGSVSTLTIQRTQQEDSAVYLCASSQPGLRDTQYFGPGTRLTVL.